This T cell receptor (beta chain) emerged from a study of STAT5B mutations in CD4+ large granular lymphocyte leukemia (dated by TCRdb to 2022 to 2024). Background on the whole study: Among the healthy controls, the CDR3 'QG' motif was associated with a particular HLA allele. The study compared the TCRbeta repertoires of patients with CD4+ T-cell large granular lymphocyte leukemia against those of healthy blood donors. Flow cytometry performed on FACSCanto II or FACSVerse showed that the purified fractions had more than 95% purity among lymphocytes. Overall study outcomes, separate from this receptor: Enrichment of TRBV06-family usage was observed among the top patient clones (8/27) relative to healthy controls (2/35). Data were not HLA-matched; higher clonality in CD4+ versus CD8+ T-LGLL could reflect the relatively small sample size. The main leukemic clonotypes were found to be private to each patient, although roughly a quarter of the main leukemic clonotypes were detected at low frequency in the non-leukemic repertoires of other patients. Greater clonality appeared to be present in CD4-sorted patient repertoires than in healthy CD4+ repertoires, and the difference was retained after the putative leukemic clones were removed.

In the germline V gene, CDR1 corresponds to MNHEY and CDR2 to SVGAGI. From cysteine to phenylalanine, the CDR3 is 13 amino acids long. Just CDR3 DNA is preserved here, 39 bases in frame from base 1. V is pared back by 5 bases and J by 8 bases, with 15 bases lying between the germline termini. Buffy coats from some 36 blood donors, supplied by the Finnish Red Cross blood service, were used as healthy controls. All TCR-sequenced material derived from peripheral blood: patient blood samples and healthy donor buffy coats. Peripheral blood mononuclear cells were isolated by Ficoll-Hypaque gradient centrifugation. For the healthy controls, CD4+ cells were obtained from buffy coats by magnetic purification. Genomic DNA was extracted with the Gentra Puregene Cell and Tissue kit and quantified on a Qubit 2.0 fluorometer. This clone was seen only once. Its antigen remains unidentified. The input lacks base qualities; no much larger clone sits a single base away.

TCRbeta rearrangements were sequenced from genomic DNA using the immunoSEQ assay at survey resolution. The authors' pipeline ran thus. In the TCR sequencing data, the lowest productive clonotype frequency that could be detected was 2.59 x 10-5. Only productive TCRbeta rearrangements, meaning sequences that were complete and in-frame, were kept for the analyses. The clonality of each sample was calculated as Simpson clonality in the immunoSEQ Analyzer version 3.0. Based on frequency, clones were grouped as very rare, small, medium, large (1-20%) or hyperexpanded (>20%). Generation probabilities were estimated with OLGA 1.2.3, V-gene circos plots were made with VDJtools, specificities were looked up in VDJdb, and CDR3 motifs were identified with GLIPH. The table was pulled from immuneACCESS by TCRdb, which kept in-frame rearrangements only. Such tables lose some clones; where checked, under half of the loss comes from unresolved V genes, and the rest has no known cause. V and J calls and clone size are those listed in that table; D and trimming were worked out from the DNA. The sample data list 30,000 or so clones, and about 89% of these were observed just once. The ten biggest clones cover over 0.4% of the sample.

The TCR sequence derives from a human donor in good health. The sample comprised CD4+ T cells from blood buffy coats. The V and J genes are TRBV6-5 and TRBJ1-2; the D gene is unclear. Read as DNA, the sequence is TGTGCCAGCAGTCCGACCGGTTTGGGGGGCTACACCTTC. This is translated as CASSPTGLGGYTF.